This T cell receptor beta chain was sequenced in a study of OX40 agonist ivuxolimab in advanced cancers. Study-level background: There were three patients with partial responses, one having hepatocellular carcinoma and two cutaneous melanoma.

The cohort excluded patients with autoimmune disease history or systemic immunosuppression. There are 15 residues in the CDR3. The J segment lost 5 bases and the V segment lost 7 bases, leaving 12 bases of the junction unmatched. Germline V gene lookup returns CDR1 SGHRS and CDR2 YFSETQ. The assay was immunoSEQ multiplex PCR, and TCRdb's table has in-frame clones only and misses some. The sample lists about 30,000 clones, roughly 83% occurring once. Note on this clone: The antigen is not known.

Findings and limits, study-wide: Researchers did not determine the expanded peripheral T cells' antigen specificity.

The chain employs TRBV5-1 and TRBJ2-1; the match to TRBD2 covers 7 bases. Specimen: CD4+ or CD8+ T cells sorted from blood, collected in a trial of the OX40 agonist ivuxolimab. The source is an adult with an advanced solid tumor such as melanoma, head and neck, liver or kidney cancer. The CDR3 sequence is CASELGLADNNEQFF. The CDR3 DNA reads TGCGCCAGCGAGCTGGGGCTAGCGGATAACAATGAGCAGTTCTTC.